The clone carrying this TCR beta chain came up a few times. Germline values: CDR1 SGHRS, CDR2 YFSETQ. The ends lost 4 bases at V and 8 bases at J; junction bases unmatched: 13. This CDR3 spans 17 amino acids. The PCR ran on 60 Vbeta and 13 Jbeta primers. Sequenced by immunoSEQ multiplex PCR; TCRdb stores in-frame clones only, minus some. The data show roughly 80,000 clones, around 65% seen once. The data derive from a study of cytomegalovirus exposure and HLA in healthy donors. This rearrangement joins TRBV5-1 to TRBJ2-1; TRBD2 matches at 12 bases. The sequenced sample was PBMCs. This clonotype was sampled from a man between 60 and 75 years old in good health and CMV-seropositive. The CDR3 DNA reads TGCGCCAGCAGCCCATACGGTCTAGCGGGAGGGGGCCATGAGCAGTTCTTC. Its protein is CASSPYGLAGGGHEQFF.